Listed below are T cell receptor beta chains from one sample, sequenced in a study of cytomegalovirus exposure and HLA in healthy donors. Sequenced by immunoSEQ multiplex PCR; TCRdb stores in-frame clones only, minus some. The repertoire consists of 200,000 or so clones, with around 78% occurring once and the leading ten covering about 6%. What was sequenced was PBMCs. The source of these receptors is a young woman in good health and CMV-seronegative. The CDR3 runs from the conserved cysteine through the conserved F or W.

len: 9; j_gene: TRBJ2-5; v_gene: TRBV29-1; CDR3aa: CSVEETQYF
len: 15; j_gene: TRBJ1-1; v_gene: TRBV6-5; CDR3aa: CASSFFGQGRPEAFF
len: 16; j_gene: TRBJ2-3; v_gene: TRBV10-1; CDR3aa: CASSESGGSGTDTQYF
len: 15; j_gene: TRBJ1-1; v_gene: TRBV6-5; CDR3aa: CASTLDKWMNTEAFF
len: 14; j_gene: TRBJ2-7; v_gene: TRBV6-1; CDR3aa: CASSDSPSTYEQYF
len: 13; j_gene: TRBJ1-1; v_gene: TRBV30; CDR3aa: CAWSVGSYTEAFF
len: 13; j_gene: TRBJ1-4; v_gene: TRBV29-1; CDR3aa: CSVLSPTNEKLFF
len: 14; j_gene: TRBJ1-3; v_gene: TRBV13; CDR3aa: CASSSGGAGNTIYF
len: 15; j_gene: TRBJ2-1; v_gene: TRBV6-4; CDR3aa: CASSPAGGLNNEQFF
len: 14; j_gene: TRBJ1-5; v_gene: TRBV30; CDR3aa: CAWSYRAGNQPQHF
len: 14; j_gene: TRBJ1-5; v_gene: TRBV30; CDR3aa: CAWSADISSQPQHF
len: 12; j_gene: TRBJ2-2; v_gene: TRBV7-9; CDR3aa: CASSHTAGELFF
len: 15; j_gene: TRBJ2-7; v_gene: TRBV5-1; CDR3aa: CASSLQGGLEDRQYF
len: 16; j_gene: TRBJ2-7; v_gene: TRBV11-2; CDR3aa: CASSFQIAGQAYEQYF
len: 14; j_gene: TRBJ1-2; v_gene: TRBV7-2; CDR3aa: CASSLDNRGGGYTF
len: 15; j_gene: TRBJ2-6; v_gene: TRBV6-1; CDR3aa: CASSPRGSGANVLTF
len: 15; j_gene: TRBJ1-2; v_gene: TRBV27; CDR3aa: CASRPRAGVYYGYTF
len: 13; j_gene: TRBJ1-5; v_gene: TRBV30; CDR3aa: CASSGGSNQPQHF
len: 14; j_gene: TRBJ2-5; v_gene: TRBV5-1; CDR3aa: CASSPDRSRETQYF
len: 15; j_gene: TRBJ2-7; v_gene: TRBV6-5; CDR3aa: CASSRAQAASGEQYF
len: 14; j_gene: TRBJ1-3; v_gene: TRBV15; CDR3aa: CATSQRIVGNTIYF
len: 14; j_gene: TRBJ1-2; v_gene: TRBV29-1; CDR3aa: CSVEVGVPNYGYTF
len: 15; j_gene: TRBJ2-5; v_gene: TRBV7-6; CDR3aa: CASSSLGLLQETQYF
len: 15; j_gene: TRBJ1-5; v_gene: TRBV4-1; CDR3aa: CASSQDINSNQPQHF
len: 13; j_gene: TRBJ1-2; v_gene: TRBV6-5; CDR3aa: CASSPDSSYGYTF
len: 13; j_gene: TRBJ2-1; v_gene: TRBV2; CDR3aa: CASSRQAQGEQFF
len: 17; j_gene: TRBJ1-2; v_gene: TRBV5-1; CDR3aa: CASSPKTGTGPPYGYTF
len: 11; j_gene: TRBJ2-7; v_gene: TRBV1; CDR3aa: CTRATPYEQYF
len: 16; j_gene: TRBJ2-5; v_gene: TRBV4-2; CDR3aa: CASSQDLGQGRETQYF
len: 12; j_gene: TRBJ1-1; v_gene: TRBV7-6; CDR3aa: CASSLDRTAAFF
len: 12; j_gene: TRBJ2-2; v_gene: TRBV18; CDR3aa: CASSPIPGELFF
len: 13; j_gene: TRBJ1-2; v_gene: TRBV28; CDR3aa: CASRTPPGDGYTF
len: 15; j_gene: TRBJ2-3; v_gene: TRBV27; CDR3aa: CASSLIGTAEDTQYF
len: 14; j_gene: TRBJ1-1; v_gene: TRBV5-1; CDR3aa: CASSPGEHGPEAFF
len: 17; j_gene: TRBJ2-3; v_gene: TRBV5-4; CDR3aa: CASSLGGLAPGTDTQYF
len: 13; j_gene: TRBJ1-1; v_gene: TRBV29-1; CDR3aa: CSGERGAYTEAFF
len: 13; j_gene: TRBJ2-5; v_gene: TRBV5-1; CDR3aa: CASSLRPGETQYF
len: 14; j_gene: TRBJ2-1; v_gene: TRBV6-1; CDR3aa: CASHKGVSYNEQFF
len: 16; j_gene: TRBJ1-1; v_gene: TRBV27; CDR3aa: CASSLFGQQGNGEAFF
len: 15; j_gene: TRBJ2-5; v_gene: TRBV5-1; CDR3aa: CASSLVQGKEETQYF
len: 15; j_gene: TRBJ2-7; v_gene: TRBV14; CDR3aa: CASSQGLGLTYEQYF
len: 14; j_gene: TRBJ2-3; v_gene: TRBV28; CDR3aa: CASNSPGGTDTQYF
len: 12; j_gene: TRBJ2-1; v_gene: TRBV11-1; CDR3aa: CASSFGRSEQFF
len: 14; j_gene: TRBJ2-2; v_gene: TRBV29-1; CDR3aa: CSVTGASNTGELFF
len: 15; j_gene: TRBJ2-5; v_gene: TRBV2; CDR3aa: CASISRTGQSETQYF
len: 16; j_gene: TRBJ1-2; v_gene: TRBV7-8; CDR3aa: CASSLGGGLANYGYTF
len: 12; j_gene: TRBJ2-5; v_gene: TRBV7-9; CDR3aa: CASSLVLETQYF
len: 13; j_gene: TRBJ1-2; v_gene: TRBV6-1; CDR3aa: CATSDSRGSGYTF
len: 15; j_gene: TRBJ1-5; v_gene: TRBV2; CDR3aa: CASSRRQTDNQPQHF
len: 15; j_gene: TRBJ2-1; v_gene: TRBV6-5; CDR3aa: CASSYELAGFVEQFF
len: 12; j_gene: TRBJ2-3; v_gene: TRBV5-6; CDR3aa: CASSTRRHTQYF
len: 15; j_gene: TRBJ1-3; v_gene: TRBV2; CDR3aa: CASILGFLSGNTIYF
len: 11; j_gene: TRBJ2-5; v_gene: TRBV7-6; CDR3aa: CASSSAETQYF
len: 17; j_gene: TRBJ2-2; v_gene: TRBV13; CDR3aa: CASSLGLAGGATGELFF
len: 15; j_gene: TRBJ2-7; v_gene: TRBV5-1; CDR3aa: CASSLEAGTSYEQYF
len: 14; j_gene: TRBJ2-7; v_gene: TRBV10-3; CDR3aa: CAISDGTTSYEQYF
len: 14; j_gene: TRBJ2-7; v_gene: TRBV4-1; CDR3aa: CASSQDPRREEQYF
len: 12; j_gene: TRBJ2-7; v_gene: TRBV10-3; CDR3aa: CAISEQAYEQYF
len: 13; j_gene: TRBJ2-3; v_gene: TRBV9; CDR3aa: CASSFSGTDTQYF
len: 14; j_gene: TRBJ1-5; v_gene: TRBV2; CDR3aa: CASSGEQSNQPQHF